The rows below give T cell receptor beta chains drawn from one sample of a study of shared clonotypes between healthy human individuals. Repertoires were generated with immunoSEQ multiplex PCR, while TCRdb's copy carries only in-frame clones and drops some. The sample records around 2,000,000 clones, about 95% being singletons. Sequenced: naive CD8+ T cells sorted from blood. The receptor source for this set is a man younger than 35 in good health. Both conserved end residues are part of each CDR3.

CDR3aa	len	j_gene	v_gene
CASSAPRWEGDSGELFF	17	TRBJ2-2	TRBV9
CASSSGSPYEQYF	13	TRBJ2-7	TRBV6-5
CASMTGGRETQYF	13	TRBJ2-5	TRBV27
CASSPPTEAGELFF	14	TRBJ2-2	TRBV27
CASTGGGEKLFF	12	TRBJ1-4	TRBV10-2
CASRPLGQGGQETQYF	16	TRBJ2-5	TRBV27
CASSIGVLQETQYF	14	TRBJ2-5	TRBV19
CASRSGGGQPQHF	13	TRBJ1-5	TRBV6-1
CASSLTGSYEQYF	13	TRBJ2-7	TRBV27
CASSFEPGTNYEQYF	15	TRBJ2-7	TRBV28
CAWSVGQNTEAFF	13	TRBJ1-1	TRBV30
CASSLEWNTEAFF	13	TRBJ1-1	TRBV27
CASSVGLAGHSYEQYF	16	TRBJ2-7	TRBV5-1
CSAQDWGYTF	10	TRBJ1-2	TRBV20-1
CASSLSFNRGPRGELFF	17	TRBJ2-2	TRBV27
CASSTNNRDTQYF	13	TRBJ2-3	TRBV6-5
CASSYSIRSNYGYTF	15	TRBJ1-2	TRBV6-5
CASSLEVNTGQYF	13	TRBJ2-7	TRBV5-1
CASLTGVGDQPQHF	14	TRBJ1-5	TRBV6-6
CASSQEWGGPDTQYF	15	TRBJ2-3	TRBV14
CASSEPGRLAKNIQYF	16	TRBJ2-4	TRBV10-2
CASSLAVSSEQFF	13	TRBJ2-1	TRBV7-9
CASSPEGVHGDNYGYTF	17	TRBJ1-2	TRBV4-1
CASSLPNNYGYTF	13	TRBJ1-2	TRBV28
CASSYSISGNEQFF	14	TRBJ2-1	TRBV6-5
CASSDGNLGVTNEKLFF	17	TRBJ1-4	TRBV2